This TCR beta chain was captured by sequencing in a study of T cells expressing NK-cell markers (dated by TCRdb to about 2020). With respect to the entire study: About eight donors provided sorted CD3+CD56+NKG2C+, CD3+CD56+NKG2C- and CD3+CD56-NKG2C+ T-cell subsets, whose TCR beta-chain repertoires were profiled. Randomly selected healthy volunteers, three men and five women, were used as the eight sequenced donors. Sequencing of the libraries produced 2 x 150 bp reads on Illumina HiSeq 2000/2500, MiSeq or NextSeq. Most of the eight sequenced donors were HCMV-seropositive and one was HCMV-seronegative.

What the study reported, not specific to this receptor: It remained unclear whether the expanded NKG2C-expressing T cell clones were specific for HCMV antigens. Those dominant clonotypes were again the most abundant among CD3+CD56-NKG2C+ cells in four donors, at about 25-65%. In roughly 6 donors, the dominant CD3+CD56+NKG2C+ clonotypes were among the top 10 CD8+ clonotypes and accounted for roughly 1.0-7.0% of CD8+ T cells.

HCMV-specific IgG was detected in serum with a commercial ELISA kit to determine HCMV serostatus. Ficoll density gradient centrifugation was used to isolate peripheral blood mononuclear cells from blood. This sample was sequenced with an Illumina HiSeq 2000. 5'RACE template switching, by which a universal primer site and unique molecular identifiers were added, was used to make TCR beta cDNA libraries. Priming for cDNA synthesis came from the TCR beta constant segment, and two successive PCR amplification steps followed. The authors' pipeline ran thus. MIGEC handled demultiplexing of the reads and grouping by UMI, while MiTCR was used to assemble and quantify clonotypes. To exclude erroneous sequences, only TCR cDNA sequences supported by at least two reads were retained. The tcR package was used for downstream repertoire analysis, and clonotypes were matched between fractions using CDR3 nucleotide sequence together with V segment. VDJmatch was used to annotate antigen specificity against VDJdb, with one amino acid substitution allowed in CDR3. After TCRdb reprocessed the reads, each CDR3 protein sequence was kept as one row, without DNA. The V and J calls shown here were made by TCRdb, not taken from the authors' results. This sample's clone table shows 300,000 to 500,000 distinct CDR3 sequences. Jointly, the top ten make up about 11% of the sample.

Comment on this clonotype: It has no known antigen specificity.

The sequenced material came from blood T cells: a sorted CD56 or NKG2C T cell subset, CD4+ or CD8+ T cells, or bulk PBMC T cells (not recorded which). The sequence derives from a woman aged 50 to 60 in good health. Donor details come from another sample of the same person, matched by shared clones.

The CDR3 protein sequence reads: CASSYSGLADTQYF. This chain is built from TRBV6-2 or TRBV6-3 and TRBJ2-3; TCRdb's D gene call, TRBD2, goes unchecked for lack of DNA. The germline V gene supplies CDR1 MNHEY and CDR2 SVGEGT. CDR3 length: 14 amino acids, cysteine to phenylalanine. DNA was not recorded.